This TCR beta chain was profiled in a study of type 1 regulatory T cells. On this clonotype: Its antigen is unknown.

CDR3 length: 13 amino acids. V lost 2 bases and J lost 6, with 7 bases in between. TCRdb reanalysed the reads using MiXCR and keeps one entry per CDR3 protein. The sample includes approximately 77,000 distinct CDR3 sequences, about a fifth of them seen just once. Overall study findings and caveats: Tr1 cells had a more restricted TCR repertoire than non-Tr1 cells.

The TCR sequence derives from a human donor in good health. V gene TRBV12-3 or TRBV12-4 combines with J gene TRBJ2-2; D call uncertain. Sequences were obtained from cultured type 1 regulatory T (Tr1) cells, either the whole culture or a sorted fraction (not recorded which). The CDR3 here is CASSLKESGELFF. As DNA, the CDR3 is TGTGCCAGCAGTTTAAAGGAATCCGGGGAGCTGTTTTTT.